This T cell receptor (beta chain) was captured by sequencing in a study of beta chain features in type 1 diabetes. The study's findings and limits: Patients with Type 1 diabetes showed moderately but significantly shorter TCRB CDR3s in all four CD4+ subsets.

Expressed TCRB transcripts were sequenced because the entire RNA isolate underwent reverse transcription. TCRdb's copy holds only in-frame clones and misses some; the assay was immunoSEQ multiplex PCR. The sample has roughly 700,000 clones, 13% seen once. On this clone itself: Its antigen is currently unknown.

Purity (above 98%) was reached by all sorted populations. The sequencing input was naive CD4+ T cells from blood. The sequence was obtained from a man aged 18 to 29 with type 1 diabetes.

The CDR3 nucleotides read TGCGCCAGCAGCTTGTCCAGTAGCACAGATACGCAGTATTTT. It translates to CASSLSSSTDTQYF. The chain couples TRBV5-1 to TRBJ2-3; D unresolved. This CDR3 spans 14 amino acids. Germline values: CDR1 SGHRS, CDR2 YFSETQ. V lost 1 base, J lost 0 bases, and 6 bases lay in between.